This TCR beta chain was documented in a study of T cell repertoires in cytomegalovirus infection. As for the study in general: Signatures in public TCR beta sequences pointed to both CMV infection and matching HLA type.

Trimming took off 3 bases at V and 4 bases at J, with 10 bases between the two ends. The germline gives CDR1 SGDLS, CDR2 YYNGEE. This CDR3 has 13 residues. General study points: Carriers of CMV plus the relevant HLA were identified by cumulative public TCR beta family frequency. In two of eight donors, the top clonotype was HLA-C-restricted CMV-specific.

TCRdb re-called the reads with MiXCR, one entry per CDR3 protein. The sample contains about 360,000 distinct CDR3 sequences, 15% to 20% of which appear only once. Comments on this clonotype: Its antigen is not known.

The sample comprised PBMCs. This TCR was recovered from a human donor in good health (CMV status not recorded). Some clones in this sample may be carry-over from other donors' samples. The gene calls are TRBV9 and TRBJ2-5; the D call may be TRBD1 or TRBD2 (5 bases each). This CDR3 is CASSAGPRETQYF. The CDR3 DNA sequence: TGTGCCAGCAGCGCGGGACCCCGAGAGACCCAGTACTTC.